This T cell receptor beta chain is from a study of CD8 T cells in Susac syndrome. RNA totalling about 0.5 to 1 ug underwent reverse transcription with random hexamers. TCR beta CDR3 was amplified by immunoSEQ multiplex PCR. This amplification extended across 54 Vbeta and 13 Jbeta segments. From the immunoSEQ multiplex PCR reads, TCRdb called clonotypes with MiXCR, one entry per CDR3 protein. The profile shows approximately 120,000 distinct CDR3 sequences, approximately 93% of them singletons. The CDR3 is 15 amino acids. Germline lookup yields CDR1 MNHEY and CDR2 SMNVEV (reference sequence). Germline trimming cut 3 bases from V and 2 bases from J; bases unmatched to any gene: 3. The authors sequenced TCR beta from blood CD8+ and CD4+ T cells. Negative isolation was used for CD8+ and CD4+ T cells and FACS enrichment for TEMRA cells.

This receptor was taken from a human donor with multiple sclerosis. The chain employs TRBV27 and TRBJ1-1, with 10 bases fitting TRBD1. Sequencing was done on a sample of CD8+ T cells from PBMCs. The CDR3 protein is CASSLDRGGNTEAFF. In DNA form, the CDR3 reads TGTGCCAGCAGTTTGGACAGGGGGGGAAACACTGAAGCTTTCTTT.